The entry below describes one TCR beta chain. As yet, its antigen is unknown. According to the study, genomic DNA was the template for TCR beta VDJ and CDR3 profiling. Using its own MiXCR run on the reads, TCRdb lists one record per CDR3 protein. This sample yields roughly 200,000 distinct CDR3 sequences, of which over 60% are seen a single time; around 32% belongs to the top ten. Trimming took off 3 bases at V and 6 bases at J, with 11 bases between the two ends. Germline V gene sequence: CDR1 SQVTM, CDR2 ANQGSEA. The CDR3 sequence is 13 residues long. This sample stems from a study of CD8+CD57+ T cells in acquired aplastic anemia. Looking at the study overall: Mean DNA quantity obtained from sorted CD4+ and CD8+ cells was 2.5 to 4 ug.

Study observations and caveats: Controls and patients did not differ significantly in CD8+ Simpson's diversity. Overlapping CD8+ CDR3 repertoires of patients and controls contained around 31 shared sequences.

The receptor's source is a human donor in good health. Specimen: sorted CD4+, CD8+, or CD8+CD57+ T cells (not recorded which) from PBMCs. V usage is TRBV29-1 and J usage is TRBJ1-4; D is possibly TRBD1 (6 bases). CDR3 DNA sequence: TGCAGCGTTGACTCGAGGGGGGATGAAAAACTGTTTTTT. Protein sequence: CSVDSRGDEKLFF.